The 26 T cell receptor beta chains listed next were all sequenced from one sample in a study of CD8 T cells in Susac syndrome. After extraction with the RNeasy kit, 0.5 to 1 ug of the RNA was reverse transcribed using random hexamers. TCRdb passed the immunoSEQ multiplex PCR reads through MiXCR, listing each CDR3 protein once. Among about 90,000 distinct CDR3 sequences listed, 95% to 96% were seen once. The material sequenced was CD8+ T cells from PBMCs. Receptor source: a human donor with Susac syndrome.

The V and J genes are TRBV7-4 and TRBJ2-7; 8 positions agree with TRBD2. V shed 5 bases and J 5 bases; nucleotides not matched to a gene: 11. This CDR3 is 15 amino acids long. Germline assignment: CDR1 SGHVT and CDR2 SQSDAQ. CDR3 region: CASSQRRGAQDEQYF. CDR3 nucleotides: TGTGCCAGCAGCCAAAGGCGGGGGGCGCAGGACGAGCAGTACTTC.

The V and J genes are TRBV18 and TRBJ2-7, with 7 bases identical to TRBD1. CDR3 length: 14 amino acids. V shed 3 bases and J 0 bases; nucleotides not matched to a gene: 2. The germline CDR1 and CDR2 sequences are KGHSH and LQKENI. The DNA for the CDR3 is TGTGCCAGCTCACCGGGACAGTTCTCCTACGAGCAGTACTTC. Its translation is CASSPGQFSYEQYF.

J is TRBJ2-7 and V is TRBV20-1; D perhaps matches TRBD1 (7 bases). The CDR3 covers 15 residues. Germline V gives CDR1 DFQATT, CDR2 SNEGSKA (reference sequence). Trimming took 3 bases from V and 5 from J, leaving 20 bases between them. Written as DNA, the CDR3 is TGCAGTGCTAGGGAGGGGGCTCTGGTAAACAACGAGCAGTACTTC. Residues: CSAREGALVNNEQYF.

DNA for the CDR3: TGTGCCAGCAGCATGGGACCGGAGGAGACCCAGTACTTC. As protein: CASSMGPEETQYF. The rearrangement joins TRBV5-4 to TRBJ2-5; TRBD1 or TRBD2 may be the D gene (5 bases each). The CDR3 loop spans 13 amino acids. Germline V gene data show CDR1 as SGHNT and CDR2 as YYREEE (reference sequence). The V end was cut by 4 bases, the J end by 5 bases, with 12 bases between.

The chain recombines TRBV3-1 with TRBJ2-7; no clear D. CDR1 LGHDT and CDR2 YNNKEL come from the germline V gene (reference sequence). V was cut by 4 bases and J by 3 bases, with 7 bases left in between. The CDR3 contains 12 residues. CDR3 nucleotides: TGTGCCAGCAGCCTTGGGGTCTACGAGCAGTACTTC. Encoded protein: CASSLGVYEQYF.

V gene TRBV30 combines with J gene TRBJ2-4, with TRBD1 matching 7 bases. The CDR3 extends over 12 amino acids. CDR1 and CDR2 from the germline V gene are GTSNPN and SVGIG (reference sequence). Germline trimming cut 4 bases from V and 7 bases from J; bases unmatched to any gene: 4. The CDR3 DNA reads as TGTGCCTGGAACAGGGGCGAGAACATTCAGTACTTC. Translating gives CAWNRGENIQYF.

This clonotype has only one observation. V is TRBV7-6 and J is TRBJ2-7; unclear D gene. CDR1 is SGHVS and CDR2 is FNYEAQ in the germline V gene. The V end lost 5 bases, the J end lost 6 bases, and 20 bases lay between the germline ends. CDR3 size: 15 residues. The CDR3 DNA sequence: TGTGCCAGCAGCCCCTCTGGGGTTTCCCCGGGCGAGCAGTACTTC. Its protein product is CASSPSGVSPGEQYF. Together with reference TRBV7-6 and TRBJ2-7, the CDR3 gives the full variable domain: GAGVSQSPRYKVTKRGQDVALRCDPISGHVSLYWYRQALGQGPEFLTYFNYEAQQDKSGLPNDRFSAERPEGSISTLTIQRTEQRDSAMYRCASSPSGVSPGEQYFGPGTRLTVT.

The chain carries TRBV6-2 or TRBV6-3 and TRBJ2-2, with D tentatively TRBD1 or TRBD2 (5 bases each). CDR1 is MNHEY, CDR2 SVGEGT, per germline. Deletions cut 5 bases from V and 4 bases from J, with 11 bases between. The CDR3 is 14 amino acids. The CDR3 DNA is TGTGCCAGCAGTCGGGACCGGACCACCGGGGAGCTGTTTTTT. It codes for CASSRDRTTGELFF.

The chain joins TRBV29-1 to TRBJ1-4; D is unclear. V was trimmed by 7 bases and J by 3 bases, leaving 12 bases between them. CDR3 size: 13 residues. Per germline, CDR1 SQVTM and CDR2 ANQGSEA. CDR3 sequence (DNA): TGCAGCGCTACTCGACAAGCTAATGAAAAACTGTTTTTT. Translation gives CSATRQANEKLFF. Variable domain in full (rest from reference TRBV29-1 and TRBJ1-4): SAVISQKPSRDICQRGTSLTIQCQVDSQVTMMFWYRQQPGQSLTLIATANQGSEATYESGFVIDKFPISRPNLTFSTLTVSNMSPEDSSIYLCSATRQANEKLFFGSGTQLSVL.

The rearrangement links TRBV15 to TRBJ2-5, with D perhaps being TRBD1 or TRBD2 (6 bases each). Germline V gene sequence: CDR1 LNHNV, CDR2 YYDKDF (reference sequence). This CDR3 has 14 amino acids. Trimming removed 4 bases at V and 2 bases at J, with 11 bases between. CDR3 in DNA: TGTGCCACCAGCAAGAGGGGGGCACAAGAGACCCAGTACTTC. Its translation is CATSKRGAQETQYF.

The rearrangement joins TRBV12-3 or TRBV12-4 to TRBJ1-1; D gene uncertain. The ends were cut back, 2 bases at V and 3 bases at J, with 7 bases in the middle. The CDR3 totals 13 residues. CDR3 sequence: CASSLKGDTEAFF. The CDR3, as DNA: TGTGCCAGCAGTTTAAAGGGTGACACTGAAGCTTTCTTT.

The V gene is TRBV9, the J gene TRBJ2-7, with D hard to call. Germline CDR1 reads SGDLS; CDR2 reads YYNGEE. The CDR3 covers 15 residues. V shed 2 bases and J shed 0 bases, with 12 bases lying between them. The CDR3 loop reads CASSVLEDGSYEQYF. The CDR3 coding sequence is TGTGCCAGCAGCGTTTTAGAGGACGGCTCCTACGAGCAGTACTTC.

This chain connects TRBV7-3 to TRBJ2-5; 10 bases are a match to TRBD2. The germline CDR1 and CDR2 sequences are SGHTA and FQGTGA. The trim removed 5 bases at V and 5 bases at J, leaving 8 bases unmatched. CDR3 length: 15 residues. CDR3 DNA: TGTGCCAGCAGCCCCCAGCGGGGGGGCCGGGAGACCCAGTACTTC. Its protein product is CASSPQRGGRETQYF.

The V and J genes are TRBV6-5 and TRBJ2-1; D is possibly TRBD1 (6 bases). Germline CDR1 and CDR2: MNHEY and SVGAGI. This CDR3 region has 15 residues. V was cut by 6 bases and J by 6 bases, with 18 bases left in between. The CDR3 nucleotides are TGTGCCAGCAGCCGATGGACAGTTCAAGGCAATGAGCAGTTCTTC. Translation: CASSRWTVQGNEQFF.

The chain combines TRBV6-2 or TRBV6-3 with TRBJ2-1; TRBD1 aligns across 8 bases. The CDR3 extends over 16 amino acids. From germline, CDR1 is MNHEY and CDR2 SVGEGT. V was clipped by 0 bases and J by 5 bases; unmatched bases: 6. The CDR3: CASSYSRTGFDNEQFF. The CDR3 DNA follows: TGTGCCAGCAGTTACTCGAGGACAGGGTTTGACAATGAGCAGTTCTTC.

This clonotype was picked up a small number of times. The V call is TRBV4-3, the J call TRBJ1-2; D is undetermined. Deletions cut 0 bases from V and 2 bases from J, with 10 bases between. The CDR3 length is 15 residues. Germline V lookup: CDR1 LGHNA, CDR2 YSLEER. Here the CDR3 DNA reads TGCGCCAGCAGCCAAGAGGGCAGTTCCAACTATGGCTACACCTTC. Amino acids: CASSQEGSSNYGYTF.

The rearrangement links TRBV30 to TRBJ2-7; perhaps D is TRBD1 or TRBD2 (5 bases each). The V end was cut by 4 bases, the J end by 3 bases, with 19 bases between. The CDR3 spans 15 residues. Germline CDR1 reads GTSNPN; CDR2 reads SVGIG (reference sequence). The CDR3 sequence is CAWTRGTDSFYEQYF. CDR3 in DNA: TGTGCCTGGACCCGAGGGACGGACTCGTTCTACGAGCAGTACTTC.

The CDR3, as DNA: TGTGCCAGCAGCTTAAACCTAGCGGGGCAGGAGACCCAGTACTTC. It encodes CASSLNLAGQETQYF. The rearrangement links TRBV7-2 to TRBJ2-5, with 9 bases matching TRBD2. The germline gives CDR1 SGHTA, CDR2 FQGNSA. V lost 2 bases to trimming and J lost 5 bases; unmatched junction nucleotides: 6. This CDR3 has 15 residues.

In DNA form, the CDR3 reads TGTGCCTTTCGTCACTCGGGACAGGGGATATACGAGCAGTACTTC. This sequence encodes CAFRHSGQGIYEQYF. This chain connects TRBV30 to TRBJ2-7; 10 bases are a match to TRBD1. Trimming at V came to 7 bases and at J to 4 bases, leaving 13 bases not matched to a gene. Germline CDR1 is GTSNPN and CDR2 is SVGIG (reference sequence). This CDR3 has 15 residues.

The V gene is TRBV15, the J gene TRBJ1-3; D remains ambiguous. Looked up from germline, CDR1 is LNHNV and CDR2 is YYDKDF (reference sequence). The V end lost 0 bases, the J end lost 3 bases, and 6 bases lay between the germline ends. The CDR3 sequence is 14 residues long. The CDR3 region is CATSRDRYGNTIYF. The CDR3, as DNA: TGTGCCACCAGCAGAGACAGATATGGAAACACCATATATTTT.

The rearrangement links TRBV6-5 to TRBJ2-5, with 8 bases lining up with TRBD1. The V and J ends lost 5 bases and 3 bases, in that order; junction bases with no gene match: 5. Per germline, CDR1 MNHEY and CDR2 SVGAGI. CDR3 length: 14 residues. The CDR3 sequence is CASSPGGREETQYF. In DNA, the CDR3 is TGTGCCAGCAGTCCAGGGGGCCGCGAAGAGACCCAGTACTTC.

The chain is built from TRBV28 and TRBJ2-1; no clear D. Trimming took off 2 bases at V and 9 bases at J, with 5 bases between the two ends. The CDR3 runs 11 residues. CDR1 and CDR2 from the germline V gene are MDHEN and SYDVKM. The CDR3 DNA is TGTGCCAGCAGTTTAGTAGGTGAGCAGTTCTTC. As protein: CASSLVGEQFF.

The chain employs TRBV20-1 and TRBJ1-2; TRBD1 might be the D (5 bases). Deletions cut 5 bases from V and 2 bases from J, with 15 bases between. CDR1 is DFQATT, CDR2 SNEGSKA, per germline (reference sequence). CDR3 length: 14 amino acids. The CDR3 loop reads CSAGGTAENYGYTF. DNA for the CDR3: TGCAGTGCTGGGGGGACGGCCGAGAACTATGGCTACACCTTC.

CDR3 amino acids: CASSEDRWNTEAFF. The DNA for the CDR3 is TGTGCCAGCAGTGAGGACAGGTGGAACACTGAAGCTTTCTTT. The chain joins TRBV2 to TRBJ1-1, with TRBD1 matching over 7 bases. This CDR3 region has 14 residues. The V and J ends lost 3 bases and 1 base, in that order; junction bases with no gene match: 2. Germline V gene lookup returns CDR1 SNHLY and CDR2 FYNNEI.

Turning to this clonotype: The junction departs from the called germline gene at one end, perhaps through a read error. The J gene is TRBJ1-1, the V gene TRBV7-9, with D perhaps matching TRBD1 (5 bases). The V gene's germline CDR1 is SEHNR and CDR2 FQNEAQ (reference sequence). CDR3 length equals 14 residues. The CDR3 protein is CASSLGQLNTEVFF. In nucleotides, the CDR3 is TGTGCCAGCAGCTTAGGACAGCTGAACACTGAAGTTTTCTTT.

This chain uses TRBV19 with TRBJ1-6; D unclear. There are 17 residues in the CDR3. Trimming left V 3 bases short and J 10 bases short, with 22 bases between. CDR1 is LNHDA, CDR2 SQIVND, per germline (reference sequence). The CDR3 sequence is CASSIPLADRSSSPLHF. The CDR3, as DNA: TGTGCCAGTAGTATCCCTCTGGCGGATCGATCATCCTCACCCCTCCACTTT.